The 14 T cell receptor beta chains reported below all come from one sample, sequenced in a study of beta chain features in type 1 diabetes. Sequenced material consisted of expressed TCRB transcripts (all of the isolated RNA was reverse transcribed). TCRdb keeps only in-frame clones here, not all; method: immunoSEQ multiplex PCR. The table records approximately 250,000 clones, around 14% of them present only once. The sequencing input was naive CD4+ T cells from blood. The receptor set was obtained from a woman aged 40 to 55 in good health.

This clone was counted only a few times. This CDR3 is CASSLARDILYNEQFF. In nucleotides, the CDR3 is TGCGCCAGCAGCCTGGCGAGGGACATCCTTTACAATGAGCAGTTCTTC. The rearrangement joins TRBV5-1 to TRBJ2-1; a possible D gene is TRBD1 (6 bases). Looked up from germline, CDR1 is SGHRS and CDR2 is YFSETQ. The ends were cut back, 4 bases at V and 4 bases at J, with 18 bases in the middle. This CDR3 is built from 16 residues.

This rearrangement joins TRBV27 to TRBJ1-1; D perhaps matches TRBD1 (5 bases). This CDR3 is built from 14 residues. V was shortened by 2 bases and J by 1 base, with 8 bases between the two germline ends. Germline CDR1 reads MNHEY; CDR2 reads SMNVEV (reference sequence). The CDR3 region has the DNA TGTGCCAGCAGTTTAGCGGGGGGGAACACTGAAGCTTTCTTT. It encodes CASSLAGGNTEAFF.

The chain is built from TRBV7-9 and TRBJ2-7; 9 bases are a match to TRBD1. CDR3 length equals 13 residues. The V gene's germline CDR1 is SEHNR and CDR2 FQNEAQ (reference sequence). The V segment lost 5 bases and the J segment 6 bases; nucleotides outside the gene matches: 5. The CDR3 is CASSTGQGREQYF. CDR3 coding DNA: TGTGCCAGCAGCACGGGACAGGGCCGCGAGCAGTACTTC.

This chain uses TRBV18 with TRBJ1-2, with TRBD1 matching over 9 bases. The CDR3 loop spans 15 amino acids. The trim removed 2 bases at V and 2 bases at J, leaving 3 bases unmatched. CDR1 KGHSH and CDR2 LQKENI come from the germline V gene. The chain's CDR3 is CASSPGGQGNYGYTF. The CDR3 DNA sequence: TGTGCCAGCTCACCAGGAGGACAGGGGAACTATGGCTACACCTTC.

Only a few counts were recorded for this clone. This chain connects TRBV14 to TRBJ2-5; 9 bases agree with TRBD2. The J call could be wrong; TRBJ2-7 is a better fit for the DNA end. This CDR3 comprises 16 residues. CDR1 is SGHDN, CDR2 FVKESK, per germline. CDR3 loop: CASSHNLAGSSYEQYF. The CDR3 DNA reads as TGTGCCAGCAGCCACAACCTAGCGGGGAGCTCCTACGAGCAGTACTTC.

The genes are TRBV4-3 and TRBJ2-3; TRBD2 agrees at 10 bases. Germline V gene sequence: CDR1 LGHNA, CDR2 YSLEER. J was trimmed by 3 bases and V by 0 bases; bases with no gene match: 9. The CDR3 sequence is 18 residues long. Here the CDR3 reads CASSQDGGSGGGTDTQYF. Here the CDR3 DNA reads TGCGCCAGCAGCCAAGATGGCGGGAGCGGGGGGGGGACAGATACGCAGTATTTT.

Only a few counts were recorded for this clone. The CDR3 DNA sequence: TGTGCCAGCATAGCTTCCTTTGGGAGCTCCTACGAGCAGTACTTC. Protein: CASIASFGSSYEQYF. This chain joins TRBV6-5 and TRBJ2-7; the D gene is possibly TRBD2 (5 bases). CDR1 MNHEY and CDR2 SVGAGI come from the germline V gene. CDR3 size: 15 residues. V shed 7 bases and J shed 0 bases, with 16 bases lying between them.

This clone was observed a few times. The V gene is TRBV6-1, the J gene TRBJ2-7; possible D gene TRBD2, 6 bases. The CDR3 runs 15 residues. V shed 5 bases and J shed 1 base, with 15 bases lying between them. Germline V lookup: CDR1 MNHNS, CDR2 SASEGT. CDR3 sequence reads: CASSREWGSSYEQYF. For the CDR3, the DNA is TGTGCCAGCAGTCGGGAGTGGGGGTCGTCCTACGAGCAGTACTTC.

This clone turned up a few times. The chain carries TRBV5-6 and TRBJ1-3; D perhaps matches TRBD1 (5 bases). CDR3 length: 14 amino acids. V lost 4 bases, J lost 8 bases, and 16 bases lay in between. CDR1 SGHDT and CDR2 YYEEEE come from the germline V gene. CDR3 sequence (DNA): TGTGCCAGCAGCCCTCAGGGCCGGAGGGACACCATATATTTT. This encodes CASSPQGRRDTIYF.

In its sample, this clone was seen a few times. The chain couples TRBV27 to TRBJ2-7; D is perhaps TRBD2 (6 bases). Per germline, CDR1 MNHEY and CDR2 SMNVEV (reference sequence). The CDR3 runs 13 residues. The germline V and J ends were trimmed by 6 bases and 2 bases, with 11 bases remaining between them. The CDR3 loop reads CASRDYGAYEQYF. CDR3 DNA sequence: TGTGCCAGCAGGGACTACGGGGCCTACGAGCAGTACTTC.

The J gene is TRBJ1-1, the V gene TRBV4-1; 7 bases line up with TRBD1. This CDR3 contains 15 residues. The ends lost 4 bases at V and 4 bases at J; junction bases unmatched: 9. CDR1 is MGHRA, CDR2 YSYEKL, per germline. The CDR3 bases are TGCGCCAGCAGCCTACCGGACAGGAGGGCCACTGAAGCTTTCTTT. As protein: CASSLPDRRATEAFF.

The chain uses TRBV5-1 and TRBJ1-1, with D perhaps matching TRBD1 (5 bases). The V end was cut by 4 bases, the J end by 2 bases, with 12 bases between. This CDR3 comprises 14 residues. Germline lookup yields CDR1 SGHRS and CDR2 YFSETQ. In DNA form, the CDR3 reads TGCGCCAGCAGCACAGACAGAGGAAACACTGAAGCTTTCTTT. The encoded protein is CASSTDRGNTEAFF.

This clone has a handful of counts. The chain recombines TRBV4-1 with TRBJ2-5; D possibly corresponds to TRBD2 (6 bases). V was cut by 3 bases and J by 5 bases, with 25 bases left in between. This CDR3 has 18 residues. Germline V gives CDR1 MGHRA, CDR2 YSYEKL. CDR3 nucleotides: TGCGCCAGCAGCCATTCTCTGAGCGGACGGGGGAGAGGGGAGACCCAGTACTTC. Translated, it gives CASSHSLSGRGRGETQYF.

This clone has just a few counts. The genes are TRBV11-2 and TRBJ2-7; 10 nucleotides agree with TRBD1. Germline V gene data show CDR1 as SGHAT and CDR2 as FQNNGV. J was trimmed by 7 bases and V by 3 bases; bases with no gene match: 15. CDR3 length: 17 amino acids. CDR3 sequence: CASSFRLKDGTGDEQYF. CDR3 coding DNA: TGTGCCAGCAGCTTTAGGTTGAAGGACGGGACAGGGGATGAGCAGTACTTC.